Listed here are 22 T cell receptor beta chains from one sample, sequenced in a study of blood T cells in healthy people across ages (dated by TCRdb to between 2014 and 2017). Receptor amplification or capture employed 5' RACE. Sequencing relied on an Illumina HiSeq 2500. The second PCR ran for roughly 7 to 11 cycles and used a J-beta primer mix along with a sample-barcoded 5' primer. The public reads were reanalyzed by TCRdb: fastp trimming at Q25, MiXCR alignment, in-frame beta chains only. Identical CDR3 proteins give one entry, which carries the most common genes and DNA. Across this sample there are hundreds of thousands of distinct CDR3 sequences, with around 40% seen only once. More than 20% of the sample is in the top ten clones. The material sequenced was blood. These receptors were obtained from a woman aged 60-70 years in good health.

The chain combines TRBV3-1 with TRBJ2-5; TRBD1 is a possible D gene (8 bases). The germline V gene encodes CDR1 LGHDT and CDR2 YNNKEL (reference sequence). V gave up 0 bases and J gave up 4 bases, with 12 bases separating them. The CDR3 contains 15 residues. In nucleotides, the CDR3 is TGTGCCAGCAGCCAAGATACAGGGGGGGGAGAGACCCAGTACTTC. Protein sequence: CASSQDTGGGETQYF.

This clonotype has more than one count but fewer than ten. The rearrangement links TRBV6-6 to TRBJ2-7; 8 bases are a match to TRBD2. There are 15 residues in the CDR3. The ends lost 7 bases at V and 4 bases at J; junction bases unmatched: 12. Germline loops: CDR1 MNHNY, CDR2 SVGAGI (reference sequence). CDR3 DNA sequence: TGTGCCAGCAATTCGGCGGCGGGGGGATCTTACGAGCAGTACTTC. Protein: CASNSAAGGSYEQYF.

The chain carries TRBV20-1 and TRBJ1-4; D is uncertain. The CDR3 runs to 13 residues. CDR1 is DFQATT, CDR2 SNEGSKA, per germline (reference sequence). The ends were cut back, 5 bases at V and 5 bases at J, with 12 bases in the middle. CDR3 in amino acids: CSASLDGNEKLFF. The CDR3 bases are TGCAGTGCTTCTCTGGACGGGAATGAAAAACTGTTTTTT.

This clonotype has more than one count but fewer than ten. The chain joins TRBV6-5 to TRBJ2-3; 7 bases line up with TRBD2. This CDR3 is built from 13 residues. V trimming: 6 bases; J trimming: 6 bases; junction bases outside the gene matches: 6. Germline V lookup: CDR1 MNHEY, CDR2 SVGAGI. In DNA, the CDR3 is TGTGCCAGCAGACGGACTAGAGAGGATACGCAGTATTTT. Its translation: CASRRTREDTQYF.

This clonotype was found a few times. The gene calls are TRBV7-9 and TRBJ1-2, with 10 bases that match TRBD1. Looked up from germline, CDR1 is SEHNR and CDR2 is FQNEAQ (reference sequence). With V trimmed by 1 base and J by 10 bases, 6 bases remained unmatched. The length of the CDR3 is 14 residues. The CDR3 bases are TGTGCCAGCAGCTTAGTGGAGGGGACAGGGGTCTACACCTTC. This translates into CASSLVEGTGVYTF.

The CDR3 here is CALETQYF. CDR3 DNA sequence: TGTGCGTTAGAGACCCAGTACTTC. The J gene is TRBJ2-7, the V gene TRBV19, with no clear D. Gene TRBJ2-5 matches the end of the DNA better, so the J call may be wrong. Germline values: CDR1 LNHDA, CDR2 SQIVND (reference sequence). The length of the CDR3 is 8 residues.

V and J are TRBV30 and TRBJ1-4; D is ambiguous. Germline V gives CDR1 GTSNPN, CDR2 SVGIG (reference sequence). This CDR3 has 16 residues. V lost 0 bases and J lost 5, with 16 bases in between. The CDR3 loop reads CAWSVFSPRLNEKLFF. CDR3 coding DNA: TGTGCCTGGAGTGTATTTAGTCCCAGGTTGAATGAAAAACTGTTTTTT.

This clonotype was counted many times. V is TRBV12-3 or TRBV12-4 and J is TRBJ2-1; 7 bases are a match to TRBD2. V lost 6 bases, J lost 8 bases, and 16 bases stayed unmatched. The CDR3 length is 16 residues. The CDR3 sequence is CASRAPSGSYGDEQFF. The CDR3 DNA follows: TGTGCCAGCAGAGCCCCTAGCGGCTCATATGGGGATGAGCAGTTCTTC.

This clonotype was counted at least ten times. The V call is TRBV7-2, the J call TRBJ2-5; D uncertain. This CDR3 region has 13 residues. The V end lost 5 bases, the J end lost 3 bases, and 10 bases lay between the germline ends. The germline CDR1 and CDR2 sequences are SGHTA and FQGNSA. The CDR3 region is CASSPDLKETQYF. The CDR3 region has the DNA TGTGCCAGCAGCCCTGACCTCAAAGAGACCCAGTACTTC. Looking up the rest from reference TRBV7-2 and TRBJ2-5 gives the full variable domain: GAGVSQSPSNKVTEKGKDVELRCDPISGHTALYWYRQSLGQGLEFLIYFQGNSAPDKSGLPSDRFSAERTGGSVSTLTIQRTQQEDSAVYLCASSPDLKETQYFGPGTRLLVL.

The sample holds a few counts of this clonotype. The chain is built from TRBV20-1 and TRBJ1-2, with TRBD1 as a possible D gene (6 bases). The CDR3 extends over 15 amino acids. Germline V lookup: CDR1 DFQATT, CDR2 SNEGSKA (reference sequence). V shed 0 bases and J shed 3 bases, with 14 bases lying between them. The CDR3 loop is CSARDQQGGDYGYTF. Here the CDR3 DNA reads TGCAGTGCTAGAGATCAACAGGGAGGGGACTATGGCTACACCTTC.

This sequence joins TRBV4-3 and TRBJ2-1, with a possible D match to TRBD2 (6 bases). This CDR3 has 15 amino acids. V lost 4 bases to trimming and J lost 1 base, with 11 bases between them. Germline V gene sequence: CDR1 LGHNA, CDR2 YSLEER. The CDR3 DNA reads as TGCGCCAGCAGCCCCCCGGGACTTTCCTACAATGAGCAGTTCTTC. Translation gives CASSPPGLSYNEQFF.

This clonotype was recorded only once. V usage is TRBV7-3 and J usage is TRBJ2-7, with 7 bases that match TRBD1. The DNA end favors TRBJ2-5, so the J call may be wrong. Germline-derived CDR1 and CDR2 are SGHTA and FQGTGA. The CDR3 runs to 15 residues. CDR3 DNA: TGTGCCAGCGGCTACGACTCGACAGGGAAGCGGACCCAGTACTTC. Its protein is CASGYDSTGKRTQYF.

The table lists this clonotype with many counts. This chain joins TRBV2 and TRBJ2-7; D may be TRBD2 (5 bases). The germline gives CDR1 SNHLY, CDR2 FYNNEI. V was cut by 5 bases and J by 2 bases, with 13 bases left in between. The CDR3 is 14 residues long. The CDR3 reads CASSPPGSTYEQYF. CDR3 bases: TGTGCCAGCAGTCCCCCGGGATCGACCTACGAGCAGTACTTC.

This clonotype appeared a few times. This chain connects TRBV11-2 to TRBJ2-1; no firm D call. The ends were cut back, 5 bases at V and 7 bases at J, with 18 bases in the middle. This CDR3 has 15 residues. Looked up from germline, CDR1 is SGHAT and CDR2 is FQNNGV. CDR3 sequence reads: CASSAARLGSNEQFF. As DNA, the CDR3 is TGTGCCAGCAGCGCTGCAAGGTTGGGGTCAAATGAGCAGTTCTTC.

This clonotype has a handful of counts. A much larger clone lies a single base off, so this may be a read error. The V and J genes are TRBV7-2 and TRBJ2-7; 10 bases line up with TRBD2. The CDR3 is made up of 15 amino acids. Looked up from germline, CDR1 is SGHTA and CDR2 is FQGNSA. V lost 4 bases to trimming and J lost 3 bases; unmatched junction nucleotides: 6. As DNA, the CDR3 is TGTGCCAGCAGCTGTGCCGGGACTAGCGACTACGAGCAGTACTTC. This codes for CASSCAGTSDYEQYF.

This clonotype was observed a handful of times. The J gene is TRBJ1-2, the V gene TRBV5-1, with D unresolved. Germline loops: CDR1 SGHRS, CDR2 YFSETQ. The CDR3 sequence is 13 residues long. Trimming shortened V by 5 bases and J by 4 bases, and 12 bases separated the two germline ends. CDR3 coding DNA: TGCGCCAGCAGTTCGGAGGGAGGCTATGGCTACACCTTC. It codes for CASSSEGGYGYTF.

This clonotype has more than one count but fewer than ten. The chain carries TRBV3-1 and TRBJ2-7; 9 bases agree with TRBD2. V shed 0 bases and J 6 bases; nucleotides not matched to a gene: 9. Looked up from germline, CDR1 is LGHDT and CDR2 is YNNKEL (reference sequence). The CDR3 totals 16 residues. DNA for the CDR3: TGTGCCAGCAGCCAAGAAGACCGAGCGGGAGGAAGCGAGCAGTACTTC. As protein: CASSQEDRAGGSEQYF.

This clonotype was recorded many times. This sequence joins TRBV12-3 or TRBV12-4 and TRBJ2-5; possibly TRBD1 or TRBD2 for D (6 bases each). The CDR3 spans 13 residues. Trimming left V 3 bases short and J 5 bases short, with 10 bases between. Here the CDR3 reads CASSFIGGETQYF. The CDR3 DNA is TGTGCCAGCAGTTTTATAGGGGGGGAGACCCAGTACTTC.

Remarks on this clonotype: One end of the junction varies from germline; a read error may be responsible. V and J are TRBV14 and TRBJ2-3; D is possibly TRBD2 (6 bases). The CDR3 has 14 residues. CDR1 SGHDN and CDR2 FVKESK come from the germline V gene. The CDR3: CASSRRDFTDAQYF. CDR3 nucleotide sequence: TGTGCCAGCAGCCGACGGGACTTCACAGATGCGCAGTATTTT. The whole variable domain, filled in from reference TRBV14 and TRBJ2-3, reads EAGVTQFPSHSVIEKGQTVTLRCDPISGHDNLYWYRRVMGKEIKFLLHFVKESKQDESGMPNNRFLAERTGGTYSTLKVQPAELEDSGVYFCASSRRDFTDAQYFGPGTRLTVL.

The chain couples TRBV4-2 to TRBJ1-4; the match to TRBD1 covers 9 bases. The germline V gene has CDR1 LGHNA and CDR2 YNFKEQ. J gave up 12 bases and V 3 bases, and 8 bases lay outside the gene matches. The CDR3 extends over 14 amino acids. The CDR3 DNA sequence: TGTGCCAGCAGCCAGCCCGGACAGGGGAAGGAACTGTTTTTT. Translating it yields CASSQPGQGKELFF.

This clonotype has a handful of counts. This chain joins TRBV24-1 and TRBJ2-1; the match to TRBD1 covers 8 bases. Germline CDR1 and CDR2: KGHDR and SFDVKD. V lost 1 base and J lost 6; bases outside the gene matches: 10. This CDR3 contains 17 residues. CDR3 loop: CATSDLGPGGIGNEQFF. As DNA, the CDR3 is TGTGCCACCAGTGATTTAGGTCCAGGGGGCATTGGCAATGAGCAGTTCTTC.

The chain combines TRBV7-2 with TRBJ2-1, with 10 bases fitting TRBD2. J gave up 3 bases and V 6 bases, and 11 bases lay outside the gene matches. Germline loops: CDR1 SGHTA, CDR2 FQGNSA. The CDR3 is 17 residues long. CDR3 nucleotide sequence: TGTGCCAGCAGTGATCGGGCTAGCGGGAGTAACTACAATGAGCAGTTCTTC. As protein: CASSDRASGSNYNEQFF.